A single T cell receptor beta chain is shown here with its context. The data originate from a study of blood T cell repertoires in COVID-19. The wider study: Italy, Spain and the United States were the sources of the convalescent and acute COVID-19 samples. Sources were T cells, B-cell-depleted T cells, or PBMCs; the material itself was cDNA or gDNA.

Authors' processing steps: Researchers report that nucleated cell counts were estimated from reference gene primer amplification. Here immunoSEQ multiplex PCR was the method, and the copy in TCRdb shows in-frame clones only, minus some. V, J and clone size are those of that table, while D and trimming were read from the DNA. The repertoire holds roughly 86,000 clones, with 82% as singletons. V lost 6 bases to trimming and J lost 2 bases; unmatched junction nucleotides: 9. Germline-derived CDR1 and CDR2 are MNHEY and SMNVEV (reference sequence). The CDR3 contains 16 residues. This chain joins TRBV27 and TRBJ1-5, with 8 bases fitting TRBD1. The sample taken for sequencing was peripheral blood. This clonotype was sampled from a human donor in a cohort sampled during active COVID-19. The CDR3 region is CASRIGQGRGNQPQHF. CDR3 in DNA: TGTGCCAGCAGGATAGGACAGGGCCGAGGCAATCAGCCCCAGCATTTT.